This T cell receptor beta chain derives from a study of blood T cell repertoires in COVID-19 (dated by TCRdb to 2018 to 2020). General notes on the study: Samples from collaborators originated in the United States, Italy and Spain and spanned both the acute and convalescent phases of COVID-19. The material from the prospective study consisted of cDNA or gDNA derived from T cells, B-cell-depleted T cells, or PBMCs. The dataset comprised deeply sampled blood TCRbeta repertoires from subjects exposed to, actively infected with, or recovered from COVID-19. The repertoires were made available in a free public database intended to serve as a resource for research on the immune response to SARS-CoV-2. The samples were drawn from two sources: the first 160 participants of the ongoing ImmuneRACE study, and 1,254 subjects contributed by 6 global collaborators. The sample metadata nearly always contained a de-identified subject ID, COVID-19 status, age in years and sex. Where HLA class I and class II types were available, the types were taken from metadata supplied by the sample provider, not from assay-based typing. The study at large found these results: Clinical and demographic metadata were provided uncurated, with the amount varying by source and participant.

Whole blood was collected in K2EDTA tubes by collaborating institutions according to the institutions' own protocols. For TCRbeta analysis, collaborators shipped samples as frozen whole blood, isolated PBMCs, or DNA extracted from either of those sample types. As regards this clone: Its target antigen remains unknown. Base qualities are not recorded, but no much larger clone differs from it by a single base.

The immunoSEQ Assay, a bias-controlled multiplex PCR, was used to amplify TCRbeta CDR3 regions from genomic DNA. The paper's processing steps were these. Nucleated cell counts per sample were estimated from amplification of reference gene primers within the assay. To quantify the absolute abundance of each unique TCRbeta CDR3 rearrangement, sequence reads were collapsed and filtered. For each sample, productive Simpson clonality was calculated by taking the square root of Simpson's diversity index across productive rearrangements. The clones in this table, taken by TCRdb from immuneACCESS, are in-frame only. Not every clone is retained; where verified, under half of the shortfall comes from an unresolved V gene, and the cause of the rest is unknown. The DNA gave D and trimming, while V, J and clone size come from that table. The sample table holds about 110,000 clones, of which around 91% were seen once. Roughly 32% of the sample is in the top ten clones.

The TCR sequence derives from a woman over 75 with acute or convalescent COVID-19. What was sequenced was peripheral blood.

The CDR3: CASSLESGTYTDTQYF. The DNA reads TGTGCCAGCAGCTTGGAAAGTGGGACTTACACAGATACGCAGTATTTT. The chain is assembled from TRBV5-4 and TRBJ2-3, and TRBD2 may be the D gene, going by 6 matching bases. The CDR3 goes from the cysteine to the phenylalanine over 16 residues. Only the CDR3 DNA stays, 48 bases, in frame from base 1. Based on the germline V gene (reference sequence), the CDR1 and CDR2 sequences are SGHNT and YYREEE. Cut back by 0 bases and 2 bases, the V and J ends lie 13 bases apart.